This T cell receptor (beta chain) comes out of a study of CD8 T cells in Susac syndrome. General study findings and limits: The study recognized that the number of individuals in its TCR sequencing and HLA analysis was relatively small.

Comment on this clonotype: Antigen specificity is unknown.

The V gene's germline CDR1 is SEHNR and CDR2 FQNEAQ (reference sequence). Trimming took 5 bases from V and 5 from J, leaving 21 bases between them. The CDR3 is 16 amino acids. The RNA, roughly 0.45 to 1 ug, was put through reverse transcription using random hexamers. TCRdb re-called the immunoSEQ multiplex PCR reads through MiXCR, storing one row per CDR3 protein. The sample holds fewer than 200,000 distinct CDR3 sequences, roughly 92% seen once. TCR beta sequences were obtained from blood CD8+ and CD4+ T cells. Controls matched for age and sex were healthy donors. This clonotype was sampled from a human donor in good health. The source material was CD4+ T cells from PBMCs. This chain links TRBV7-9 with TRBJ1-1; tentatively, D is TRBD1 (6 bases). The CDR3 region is CASSLRGWGLETEAFF. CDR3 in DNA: TGTGCCAGCAGCCTTCGTGGATGGGGGCTAGAGACTGAAGCTTTCTTT.